Listed below are T cell receptor beta chains from one sample, sequenced in a study of beta chain features in type 1 diabetes. Data came from immunoSEQ multiplex PCR; TCRdb stores just in-frame clones and leaves some out. The sample lists about 230,000 clones; 9.6% were seen once. Sequencing was performed on naive CD4+ T cells from blood. These TCRs come from a young woman in good health. Both conserved end residues are part of each CDR3. The D gene is left open where the match is weak. The size of a clone is reported for some rows only, either as once, few or many, or as a class for expanded clones.

size	V	J	D	CDR3	DNA
few	TRBV7-9	TRBJ1-2	TRBD1	CASSRQGIPHTF	TGTGCCAGCAGCAGACAGGGTATCCCTCACACCTTC
.	TRBV27	TRBJ1-2	TRBD1	CASSSQGGSGYTF	TGTGCCAGCAGTTCCCAAGGGGGCTCTGGCTACACCTTC
many	TRBV5-6	TRBJ2-3	.	CASSVAVATDTQYF	TGTGCCAGCAGCGTTGCAGTGGCCACAGATACGCAGTATTTT
few	TRBV30	TRBJ1-1	.	CAWETVSEAFF	TGTGCCTGGGAGACAGTCAGTGAAGCTTTCTTT
.	TRBV6-1	TRBJ2-3	.	CASTRVRGATDTQYF	TGTGCCAGCACCCGGGTCAGGGGTGCCACAGATACGCAGTATTTT
few	TRBV12-5	TRBJ1-1	.	CASALVLGGETEAFF	TGTGCTAGTGCCCTGGTTTTGGGGGGAGAAACTGAAGCTTTCTTT
few	TRBV27	TRBJ2-7	TRBD1	CASSATGKSYSYEQYF	TGTGCCAGCAGTGCGACAGGGAAGTCTTACTCCTACGAGCAGTACTTC
few	TRBV6-6	TRBJ2-1	.	CASSTRAGAVNEQFF	TGTGCCAGCAGTACCCGTGCGGGGGCCGTTAATGAGCAGTTCTTC
.	TRBV6-6	TRBJ1-2	TRBD1	CASSYSQTGLPGYTF	TGTGCCAGCAGTTACTCGCAGACAGGGCTACCAGGCTACACCTTC
.	TRBV7-2	TRBJ2-7	.	CASSFIRTVERTEQYF	TGTGCCAGCAGCTTCATTCGGACAGTCGAGAGAACCGAGCAGTACTTC
.	TRBV6-1	TRBJ1-2	.	CASSYPGGYTF	TGTGCCAGCAGTTATCCCGGTGGCTACACCTTC
.	TRBV15	TRBJ1-4	.	CATSRLVATNEKLFF	TGTGCCACCAGCAGACTAGTTGCAACTAATGAAAAACTGTTTTTT
few	TRBV6-6	TRBJ2-1	TRBD2	CASSSTTSGNYNEQFF	TGTGCCAGCAGTTCGACGACTAGCGGGAACTACAATGAGCAGTTCTTC
few	TRBV19	TRBJ2-5	.	CASSIRGETQYF	TGTGCCAGTAGTATCCGGGGAGAGACCCAGTACTTC
.	TRBV7-9	TRBJ2-1	TRBD1	CASRRGQGPYNEQFF	TGTGCCAGCAGACGAGGACAGGGGCCTTACAATGAGCAGTTCTTC
.	TRBV27	TRBJ2-7	.	CASRGSYF	TGTGCCAGCAGGGGCTCTTACTTC
.	TRBV6-1	TRBJ2-1	TRBD2	CASSEVPSGRIKGEQFF	TGTGCCAGCAGTGAAGTCCCTAGCGGGAGAATAAAGGGTGAGCAGTTCTTC
few	TRBV30	TRBJ1-1	.	CAWKRGHLNTEAFF	TGTGCCTGGAAGAGGGGACACTTGAACACTGAAGCTTTCTTT
.	TRBV30	TRBJ2-5	TRBD2	CAWSFSGGIQETQYF	TGTGCCTGGAGCTTTAGCGGGGGGATTCAAGAGACCCAGTACTTC
few	TRBV6-5	TRBJ1-1	.	CASSREEGSRAFF	TGTGCCAGCAGTCGGGAGGAGGGCTCTCGGGCTTTCTTT
few	TRBV11-3	TRBJ2-1	TRBD1	CASSFPQGGSNEQFF	TGTGCCAGCAGCTTCCCCCAAGGGGGCTCGAATGAGCAGTTCTTC
.	TRBV2	TRBJ1-5	.	CARALIARASRLDSNQPQHF	TGTGCCAGGGCCCTAATCGCCAGGGCTTCTCGCCTGGATAGCAATCAGCCCCAGCATTTT
few	TRBV5-1	TRBJ1-5	TRBD1	CASSLGQGFDQPQHF	TGCGCCAGCAGCCTGGGACAGGGGTTTGATCAGCCCCAGCATTTT
few	TRBV5-1	TRBJ2-2	TRBD2	CASSLVAAGGPNTGELFF	TGCGCCAGCAGCTTGGTGGCAGCGGGAGGGCCGAACACCGGGGAGCTGTTTTTT
.	TRBV27	TRBJ2-7	TRBD2	CASSLGGTTSYEQYF	TGTGCCAGCAGTTTGGGAGGGACGACGTCCTACGAGCAGTACTTC
few	TRBV5-4	TRBJ2-5	TRBD1	CASSLAGGALETQYF	TGTGCCAGCAGCTTAGCAGGGGGCGCTTTGGAGACCCAGTACTTC